What follows describes a single TCR beta chain. The antigen remains unidentified. The data are from a study of T cell responses to AZD1222 COVID-19 vaccine. The CDR3 loop spans 12 amino acids. The germline gives CDR1 LNHNV, CDR2 YYDKDF (reference sequence). Trimming removed 1 base from V and 10 bases from J, with 8 bases in between. Profiling relied on immunoSEQ multiplex PCR, and the TCRdb table lists in-frame clones only, not all of them. This sample has 90,000 to 130,000 clones, with around 93% found just once. Study results and limitations: Repertoire sampling happened only post peak T cell response. Mapped onto spike, vaccine-associated CD4 TCRs spanned it and were dominant at 160-218 and 743-854. Mostly white British, mostly female donors; authors suggested clonal diversity may be underestimated. Seropositivity was recorded at baseline in only 6 or 7 AZD1222 recipients.

The chain carries TRBV15 and TRBJ2-1, with unresolved D. This clonotype was sampled from an adult in good health. Sequenced material: peripheral blood, taken on day 0 of AZD1222 vaccination. The CDR3 is CATSRVTVEQFF. The CDR3 DNA sequence: TGTGCCACCAGCAGAGTCACGGTAGAGCAGTTCTTC.